Listed below are T cell receptor beta chains from one sample, sequenced in a study of cytomegalovirus exposure and HLA in healthy donors. Produced via immunoSEQ multiplex PCR; TCRdb's table is partial and in-frame only. The sample includes approximately 160,000 clones, 75% to 85% seen only once; the top ten take 0.9% to 1%. Sequencing was carried out using PBMCs. These receptors all come from a girl aged 2 to 9 in good health and CMV-seropositive. CDR3s include the opening cysteine and the closing phenylalanine or tryptophan. The D gene is left open where the match is weak. A clone size is listed for some rows: how often the clone was seen (once, few, many), or a class if it is expanded.

j_gene,abundance,d_gene,v_gene,CDR3nt,CDR3aa
TRBJ2-5,.,.,TRBV6-6,TGTGCCAGCAGTTACTCTATCCCCGGGACCCAGTACTTC,CASSYSIPGTQYF
TRBJ2-1,.,TRBD1,TRBV7-9,TGTGCCAGCAGCTTAGTTGGGACAGGGGTCGACAATGAGCAGTTCTTC,CASSLVGTGVDNEQFF
TRBJ2-2,.,.,TRBV10-3,TGTGCCATCATTAACACGAACACCGGGGAGCTGTTTTTT,CAIINTNTGELFF
TRBJ2-3,.,TRBD2,TRBV5-1,TGCGCCAGCAGCCCCACCGGGACTAGCGGGAAGAATACGCAGTATTTT,CASSPTGTSGKNTQYF
TRBJ2-4,.,.,TRBV28,TGTGCCAGCAGTTTATGGGGGCAGCTGCTAGCCAAAAACATTCAGTACTTC,CASSLWGQLLAKNIQYF
TRBJ2-7,.,.,TRBV28,TGTGCCAGCAGTCCGAGGAGCGGCGAGCAGTACTTC,CASSPRSGEQYF
TRBJ2-7,.,.,TRBV11-2,TGTGCCAGCAGCTTAGGCAGGCCGTCCTACGAGCAGTACTTC,CASSLGRPSYEQYF
TRBJ2-4,once,TRBD2,TRBV4-1,TGCGCCAGCAGCACCCCCGGGGGGTCGGGCGGCAAAAACATTCAGTACTTC,CASSTPGGSGGKNIQYF
TRBJ1-1,.,.,TRBV19,TGTGCCAGTAGCCCAGGGGACACTGAAGCTTTCTTT,CASSPGDTEAFF
TRBJ2-1,.,TRBD2,TRBV30,TGTGCCTGCACTAGCGGGGGCAATGAGCAGTTCTTC,CACTSGGNEQFF
TRBJ2-1,.,.,TRBV6-1,TGTGCCAGCAGTGATTCGGTCGGTAGCGGAGATGGTAGGGAGCAGTTCTTC,CASSDSVGSGDGREQFF
TRBJ2-7,.,TRBD2,TRBV7-6,TGTGCCAGCAGCCCACGACATGGGGCTAGCGGTGAGCAGTACTTC,CASSPRHGASGEQYF
TRBJ1-1,.,.,TRBV6-5,TGTGCCAGCAGCGCCCCCGGACAGATGAACACTGAAGCTTTCTTT,CASSAPGQMNTEAFF
TRBJ2-5,.,TRBD1,TRBV28,TGTGCCAGCATCTCCCCCAGGGGGGAGACCCAGTACTTC,CASISPRGETQYF
TRBJ2-1,.,TRBD2,TRBV6-6,TGTGCCAGCACTACCCGGCGGGAGCCGCCGAATGAGCAGTTCTTC,CASTTRREPPNEQFF
TRBJ1-5,.,TRBD1,TRBV2,TGTGCCAGCGCCGGGACAGAGAGCAATCAGCCCCAGCATTTT,CASAGTESNQPQHF
TRBJ2-5,.,TRBD2,TRBV5-1,TGCGCCAGCAGCTTGGTGCTAGCGGGAGTTCGAGAGACCCAGTACTTC,CASSLVLAGVRETQYF
TRBJ2-7,.,.,TRBV7-9,TGTGCCAGCAGCTTAGACAGGGTCTACGAGCAGTACTTC,CASSLDRVYEQYF
TRBJ1-1,few,.,TRBV28,TGTGCCAGCCAGACGTGGGGGGACACTGAAGCTTTCTTT,CASQTWGDTEAFF
TRBJ1-5,once,.,TRBV15,TGTGCCACCAGCAGGGGAGGGGATCAGCCCCAGCATTTT,CATSRGGDQPQHF
TRBJ2-1,.,.,TRBV19,TGTGCCAGTAGTCCCCGTAGTGGTGAGCAGTTCTTC,CASSPRSGEQFF
TRBJ1-1,.,TRBD1,TRBV2,TGTGCCAGCAGTATAGGACAGGGTGGGACTGAAGCTTTCTTT,CASSIGQGGTEAFF
TRBJ2-7,few,TRBD2,TRBV6-1,TGTGCCAGCAGGAAACTAGCGGGAGGGCCTTCCGAGCAGTACTTC,CASRKLAGGPSEQYF
TRBJ2-5,.,TRBD2,TRBV5-1,TGCGCCAGCAGCGCTAGCGGGGGACAAGAGACCCAGTACTTC,CASSASGGQETQYF
TRBJ1-1,.,.,TRBV18,TGTGCCAGCTCACCAAATAATGGGCCCCCTGACACTGAAGCTTTCTTT,CASSPNNGPPDTEAFF
TRBJ1-1,.,TRBD1,TRBV5-1,TGCGCCAGCAGCTTGGACCGGACAGGGGTCACTGAAGCTTTCTTT,CASSLDRTGVTEAFF
TRBJ2-7,once,.,TRBV6-1,TGTGCCAGCAGTGAGTTTAGCGGTCTCCGTTCCTACGAGCAGTACTTC,CASSEFSGLRSYEQYF
TRBJ2-4,.,.,TRBV27,TGTGCCAGCAGCATAGCGCGTAAAGGCATTCAGTACTTC,CASSIARKGIQYF
TRBJ2-7,.,TRBD2,TRBV30,TGTGCCTGGAGTGGGGGGACTAAGTTTTACGAGCAGTACTTC,CAWSGGTKFYEQYF
TRBJ1-2,.,TRBD1,TRBV5-8,TGTGCCAGCAGCCGCCGGACAGGGACTAACTATGGCTACACCTTC,CASSRRTGTNYGYTF
TRBJ2-6,.,.,TRBV27,TGTGCCAGCGCGTCTGGGGCCAACGTCCTGACTTTC,CASASGANVLTF
TRBJ2-7,.,.,TRBV11-2,TGTGCCAGCAGCTCTACGACAGGTTACTACGAGCAGTACTTC,CASSSTTGYYEQYF
TRBJ1-5,.,.,TRBV29-1,TGCAGCGTTGGAGGGGGAGGCAATCAGCCCCAGCATTTT,CSVGGGGNQPQHF
TRBJ2-3,once,.,TRBV30,TGTGCCGCGGGCCTTATCACAGATACGCAGTATTTT,CAAGLITDTQYF
TRBJ2-1,.,TRBD2,TRBV5-4,TGTGCCAGCAGTTACCCCGGGACTAGCGGGAGGTCCACCTACAATGAGCAGTTCTTC,CASSYPGTSGRSTYNEQFF
TRBJ2-1,.,TRBD2,TRBV6-1,TGTGCCAGCAGTCGTCTAGCGGGAGGGTCCAATGAGCAGTTCTTC,CASSRLAGGSNEQFF
TRBJ2-7,.,.,TRBV6-1,TGTGCCAGCAGTGAAGGTAGGACAGCCTCCTACGAGCAGTACTTC,CASSEGRTASYEQYF
TRBJ1-3,.,TRBD1,TRBV4-1,TGCGCCAGCAGCCAAGGCGGTGGACAGGGGAAGGCAAACACCATATATTTT,CASSQGGGQGKANTIYF
TRBJ2-1,.,.,TRBV6-1,TGTGCCAGCAGTGAAGCGGGCAGGGGAGGGGGTGAGCAGTTCTTC,CASSEAGRGGGEQFF
TRBJ1-1,.,.,TRBV28,TGTGCCAGCAGTCTTAGGGGCCTGGCTAGGGCTTTCTTT,CASSLRGLARAFF
TRBJ2-5,.,TRBD1,TRBV18,TGTGCCAGCTCACCACCAGGACAGGCTGGTGAGACCCAGTACTTC,CASSPPGQAGETQYF
TRBJ1-5,.,TRBD1,TRBV19,TGTGCCAGTAGAGGGACAGGGACTCAGCCCCAGCATTTT,CASRGTGTQPQHF
TRBJ1-4,.,TRBD1,TRBV30,TGTGCCTGGACCGACAGGGACCTTAATGAAAAACTGTTTTTT,CAWTDRDLNEKLFF
TRBJ2-6,many,.,TRBV4-2,TGTGCCAGCAGCCAAGAAAGCGGCTCTGGGGCCAACGTCCTGACTTTC,CASSQESGSGANVLTF
TRBJ2-5,once,.,TRBV5-1,TGCGCCAGCAGCTTACAGGGTCGAGAGACCCAGTACTTC,CASSLQGRETQYF
TRBJ2-7,.,.,TRBV27,TGTGCCAGCAGTGCGAAAAACAGGGACGGCGAGCAGTACTTC,CASSAKNRDGEQYF
TRBJ2-3,.,.,TRBV6-6,TGTGCCAGCAGCCTCCTTAGCGGTGGCACAGATACGCAGTATTTT,CASSLLSGGTDTQYF
TRBJ1-2,.,.,TRBV6-5,TGTGCCAGCAGCCGGGAGGATACGTCCGTCTACACCTTC,CASSREDTSVYTF
TRBJ2-2,.,.,TRBV6-1,TGTGCCAGCAGTGAACTCAGGGCCGGGGAGCTGTTTTTT,CASSELRAGELFF
TRBJ2-4,.,.,TRBV19,TGTGCCAGTAGTATAAGCGGATTTAAAAACATTCAGTACTTC,CASSISGFKNIQYF
TRBJ2-3,.,.,TRBV6-4,TGTGCCAGCAGTGACTCGGGGGGAGAAGATACGCAGTATTTT,CASSDSGGEDTQYF
TRBJ2-7,.,.,TRBV7-9,TGTGCCAGCAGCCCCCCTACGGACACCTACGAGCAGTACTTC,CASSPPTDTYEQYF
TRBJ1-4,.,TRBD1,TRBV5-1,TGCGCCAGCAGCGCCTTGGACAGGGGGGATGAAAAACTGTTTTTT,CASSALDRGDEKLFF